This T cell receptor (beta chain) was identified during a study of T cells in Graves' hyperthyroidism and ophthalmopathy. Regarding the study as a whole: Among clonotypes expanded in thyroid above 0.001, most were also found in blood.

This CDR3 is built from 13 residues. Germline loops: CDR1 MNHNS, CDR2 SASEGT. In this sample, this clonotype turned up once. The antigen is undetermined. Germline and junction disagree at one end, which may indicate a read error. The source material, RNA transcripts, was used to amplify TCR beta CDR3 regions. An initial round of RT-PCR targeting the TCR CDR3 relied on the HTBI primer set. TCRdb called the multiplex PCR reads again in MiXCR, with one record for every CDR3 protein. The sample contains some 510,000 distinct CDR3 sequences, more than 20% of which appear only once. The sequencing input was blood. This chain uses TRBV6-1 with TRBJ1-1, with D possibly matching TRBD1 (5 bases). The receptor's source is a man between 18 and 29 years old with Graves' hyperthyroidism. The CDR3: CAISDSLNTEAFF. Here the CDR3 DNA reads TGTGCCATCAGTGACAGTTTGAACACTGAAGCTTTCTTT.